This T cell receptor beta chain was found in a study of blood T cell repertoires in COVID-19. Study details: Spain, Italy and the United States supplied samples that represented acute and convalescent COVID-19. The cDNA or gDNA used as material had been derived from T cells, B-cell-depleted T cells, or PBMCs.

The data were produced by immunoSEQ multiplex PCR, yet TCRdb's version contains in-frame clones alone and is incomplete. The sample contains 240,000 or so clones, 80% to 90% of which appear only once. The germline V gene has CDR1 KGHDR and CDR2 SFDVKD. The CDR3 extends over 14 amino acids. The V and J ends lost 4 bases and 1 base respectively, with 9 bases between them. The sequencing input was peripheral blood. The J gene is TRBJ1-1, the V gene TRBV24-1; TRBD1 might be the D (5 bases). This clonotype originated in a woman over 75 with COVID-19, enrolled during active disease. The CDR3 here is CATSDPGQNTEAFF. In nucleotides, the CDR3 is TGTGCCACCAGTGACCCCGGACAGAACACTGAAGCTTTCTTT.